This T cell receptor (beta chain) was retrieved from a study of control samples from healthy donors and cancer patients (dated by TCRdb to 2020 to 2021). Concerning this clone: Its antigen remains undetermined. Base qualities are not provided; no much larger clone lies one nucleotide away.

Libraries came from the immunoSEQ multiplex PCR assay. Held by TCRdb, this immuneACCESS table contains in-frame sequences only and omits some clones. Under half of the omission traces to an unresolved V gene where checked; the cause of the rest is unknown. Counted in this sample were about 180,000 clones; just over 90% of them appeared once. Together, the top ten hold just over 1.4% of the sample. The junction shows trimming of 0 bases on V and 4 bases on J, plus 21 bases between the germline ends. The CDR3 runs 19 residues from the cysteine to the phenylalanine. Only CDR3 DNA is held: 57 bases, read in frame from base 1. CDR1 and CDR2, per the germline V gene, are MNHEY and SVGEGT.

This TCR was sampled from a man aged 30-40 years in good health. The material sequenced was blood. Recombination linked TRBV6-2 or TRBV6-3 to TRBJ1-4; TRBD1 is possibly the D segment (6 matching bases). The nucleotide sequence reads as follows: TGTGCCAGCAGTTACTCGAGTGATCCTGACAGGTTTGATAATGAAAAACTGTTTTTT. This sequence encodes CASSYSSDPDRFDNEKLFF.